This T cell receptor (beta chain) originates from a study of T cells in Graves' hyperthyroidism and ophthalmopathy. Study-wide context: Sampling of peripheral blood happened at initial diagnosis, prior to any treatment.

Regarding the study as a whole: Most thyroid clonotypes with frequency above 0.001 were detected in blood.

RNA transcripts yielded amplified TCR beta CDR3 regions. The study used the HTBI primer set for a first-round RT-PCR of the TCR CDR3. Using its own MiXCR run on the multiplex PCR reads, TCRdb lists one record per CDR3 protein. The data contain roughly 290,000 distinct CDR3 sequences, about a sixth of them singletons. Each diagnosis drew on symptoms, thyroxine, TRAb, thyroid ultrasound and orbital computed tomography findings. Fresh peripheral blood, 9.5 to 10 ml of it, supplied the PBMCs. This clonotype was recorded a few times. Its target is unknown. Trimming took 7 bases from V and 0 from J; bases not matched to a gene: 4. Per germline, CDR1 MNHEY and CDR2 SMNVEV (reference sequence). The CDR3 covers 17 residues.

Sequencing was done on a sample of blood. This sequence joins TRBV27 and TRBJ2-3, with TRBD2 identical over 16 bases. This sequence originates from a woman between 55 and 75 years old with Graves' ophthalmopathy. The CDR3 loop reads CASKLGLAGGSTDTQYF. In nucleotides, the CDR3 is TGTGCCAGCAAACTGGGACTAGCGGGGGGGAGCACAGATACGCAGTATTTT.